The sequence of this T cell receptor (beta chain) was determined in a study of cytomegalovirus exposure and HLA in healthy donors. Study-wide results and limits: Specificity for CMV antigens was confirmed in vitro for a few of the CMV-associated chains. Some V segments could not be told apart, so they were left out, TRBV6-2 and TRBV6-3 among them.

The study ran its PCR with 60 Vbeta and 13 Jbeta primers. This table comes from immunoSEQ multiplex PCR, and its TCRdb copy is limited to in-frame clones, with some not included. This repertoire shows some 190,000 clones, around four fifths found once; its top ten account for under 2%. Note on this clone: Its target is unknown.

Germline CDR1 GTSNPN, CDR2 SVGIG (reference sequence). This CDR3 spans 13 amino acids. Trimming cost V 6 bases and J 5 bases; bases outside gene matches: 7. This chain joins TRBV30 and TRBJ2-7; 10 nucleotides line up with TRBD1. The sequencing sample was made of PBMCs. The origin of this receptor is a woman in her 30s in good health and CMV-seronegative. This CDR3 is CACNSDRGHEQYF. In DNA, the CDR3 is TGTGCCTGCAATTCCGACAGGGGGCACGAGCAGTACTTC.